A single sample gave rise to the 25 T cell receptor beta chains below, sequenced in a study of T cells after yellow fever vaccination. TCRdb re-analysed the 5' RACE reads in MiXCR, keeping a single row per CDR3 protein. The sample shows about 320,000 distinct CDR3 sequences, roughly an eighth of them seen only once. The material sequenced was CD4+ T cells sorted from PBMCs, taken 15 days after the yellow fever booster vaccination. These receptors all come from a man aged 18 to 29 who received the YFV17D yellow fever vaccine.

This clonotype came up a few times. The chain joins TRBV25-1 to TRBJ1-1, with D possibly being TRBD1 (6 bases). The V gene lost 7 bases and the J gene lost 4 bases, with 13 bases spanning the gap. The CDR3 has 13 amino acids. The germline V gene has CDR1 MGHDK and CDR2 SYGVNS. CDR3 DNA sequence: TGTGCCAGCAAAGGGGGGGCCGGCACTGAAGCTTTCTTT. Amino acid sequence: CASKGGAGTEAFF.

This clonotype came up many times. V usage is TRBV20-1 and J usage is TRBJ2-1; the match to TRBD2 covers 9 bases. The CDR3 has 14 residues. Germline loops: CDR1 DFQATT, CDR2 SNEGSKA (reference sequence). The V gene end was trimmed by 3 bases and the J gene end by 5 bases; junction bases not matched to a gene: 5. The CDR3 loop is CSASPLAGHNEQFF. Here the CDR3 DNA reads TGCAGTGCTAGTCCCCTAGCGGGGCACAATGAGCAGTTCTTC.

This clonotype was seen only a few times. This sequence joins TRBV20-1 and TRBJ2-3; 8 nucleotides line up with TRBD2. This CDR3 spans 15 amino acids. Trimming cost V 6 bases and J 8 bases; bases outside gene matches: 16. Germline V gene sequence: CDR1 DFQATT, CDR2 SNEGSKA (reference sequence). The CDR3 DNA follows: TGCAGTGCCCAGGACGGCGGGGGGCCCGCCGCTACGCAGTATTTT. Its translation: CSAQDGGGPAATQYF.

In this sample, this clonotype turned up many times. The chain has TRBV3-1 and TRBJ2-5, with D perhaps matching TRBD1 or TRBD2 (6 bases each). Germline V gene data show CDR1 as LGHDT and CDR2 as YNNKEL (reference sequence). Trimming removed 4 bases at V and 1 base at J, with 19 bases between. The CDR3 is 17 amino acids. In DNA, the CDR3 is TGTGCCAGCAGCCTCCTTGGGGGTGGGGGGCTCCAAGAGACCCAGTACTTC. It yields the protein CASSLLGGGGLQETQYF.

The gene calls are TRBV7-9 and TRBJ2-1; D is ambiguous. Trimming stripped 5 bases from V and 10 bases from J, with 12 bases between. The CDR3 is 12 residues long. Germline lookup yields CDR1 SEHNR and CDR2 FQNEAQ (reference sequence). The CDR3 DNA reads TGTGCCAGCAGCCAAGGGCGGCAGGAGCAGTTCTTC. The encoded protein is CASSQGRQEQFF.

This clonotype has a handful of counts. The chain employs TRBV7-6 and TRBJ1-2, with TRBD1 identical over 9 bases. The germline CDR1 and CDR2 sequences are SGHVS and FNYEAQ. The CDR3 extends over 14 amino acids. J lost 6 bases, V lost 1 base, and 3 bases had no gene match. The CDR3 here is CASSLVGQGDGYTF. In DNA, the CDR3 is TGTGCCAGCAGCTTAGTGGGACAGGGTGATGGCTACACCTTC.

The chain links TRBV28 to TRBJ1-1; D not certain. The V end lost 6 bases, the J end lost 4 bases, and 12 bases lay between the germline ends. The length of the CDR3 is 13 residues. The germline gives CDR1 MDHEN, CDR2 SYDVKM. The CDR3 nucleotides read TGTGCCAGCAGCCAAGGATCGGGCACTGAAGCTTTCTTT. Its protein is CASSQGSGTEAFF. Variable domain in full (rest from reference TRBV28 and TRBJ1-1): DVKVTQSSRYLVKRTGEKVFLECVQDMDHENMFWYRQDPGLGLRLIYFSYDVKMKEKGDIPEGYSVSREKKERFSLILESASTNQTSMYLCASSQGSGTEAFFGQGTRLTVV.

The chain is built from TRBV20-1 and TRBJ1-2, with a possible D match to TRBD1 (5 bases). This CDR3 comprises 13 residues. Trimming took off 4 bases at V and 0 bases at J, with 9 bases between the two ends. In germline, CDR1 is DFQATT, CDR2 SNEGSKA (reference sequence). This CDR3 is CSATDITNYGYTF. The CDR3, as DNA: TGCAGTGCTACGGACATCACTAACTATGGCTACACCTTC.

The genes are TRBV27 and TRBJ2-2, with 8 bases lining up with TRBD1. The junction had 5 bases not matched to a gene; V was cut back by 4 bases and J by 4 bases. The CDR3 has 15 residues. In germline, CDR1 is MNHEY, CDR2 SMNVEV (reference sequence). In nucleotides, the CDR3 is TGTGCCAGCAGTTCCTGGACAGGGCGCACCGGGGAGCTGTTTTTT. Protein sequence: CASSSWTGRTGELFF.

This clonotype was counted only a few times. The chain employs TRBV20-1 and TRBJ2-4; D may be TRBD2 (5 bases). Trimming cost V 4 bases and J 6 bases, with 16 bases left between them. In germline, CDR1 is DFQATT, CDR2 SNEGSKA (reference sequence). This CDR3 has 14 amino acids. CDR3 coding DNA: TGCAGTGCTACGACGGGGAACTTGGTAAACATTCAGTACTTC. It encodes CSATTGNLVNIQYF.

This chain's CDR3 is CASSLTGQGWYGYTF. The CDR3 DNA reads as TGTGCCAGCAGCTTAACGGGACAGGGGTGGTACGGCTACACCTTC. This sequence joins TRBV7-3 and TRBJ1-2, with 10 bases identical to TRBD1. Per germline, CDR1 SGHTA and CDR2 FQGTGA. The CDR3 spans 15 residues. Germline trimming cut 0 bases from V and 8 bases from J; bases unmatched to any gene: 6.

This clonotype was picked up a small number of times. The gene calls are TRBV4-3 and TRBJ2-2; tentatively, D is TRBD2 (5 bases). This CDR3 is built from 15 residues. The germline gives CDR1 LGHNA, CDR2 YSLEER. V was cut by 4 bases and J by 0 bases, with 9 bases left in between. CDR3 sequence (DNA): TGCGCCAGCAGCCGAGGGATGACGAACACCGGGGAGCTGTTTTTT. Protein: CASSRGMTNTGELFF.

This clonotype was detected only a few times. The genes are TRBV10-3 and TRBJ1-2; D not resolved. Germline V lookup: CDR1 ENHRY, CDR2 SYGVKD. V dropped 3 bases and J dropped 4 bases, with 15 bases sitting between them. This CDR3 has 15 amino acids. CDR3 DNA: TGTGCCATCAGTGACCAGCTTTCGACCTTCTATGGCTACACCTTC. Residues: CAISDQLSTFYGYTF.

This clonotype has a handful of counts. The chain joins TRBV4-1 to TRBJ2-7; possible D gene TRBD1, 5 bases. In germline, CDR1 is MGHRA, CDR2 YSYEKL. Trimming took 0 bases from V and 2 from J, leaving 14 bases between them. CDR3 length: 16 residues. This CDR3 is CASSQDLRQTAYEQYF. CDR3 sequence (DNA): TGCGCCAGCAGCCAAGATCTGCGACAGACGGCCTACGAGCAGTACTTC.

This clonotype was observed a handful of times. This chain links TRBV5-6 with TRBJ2-2; a weak D match, TRBD2 (5 bases). This CDR3 has 15 residues. The germline CDR1 and CDR2 sequences are SGHDT and YYEEEE. V was shortened by 6 bases and J by 1 base, with 13 bases between the two germline ends. The DNA of the CDR3 is TGTGCCAGCACCCAGGACTGGATGAACACCGGGGAGCTGTTTTTT. Its protein is CASTQDWMNTGELFF.

This clonotype has a handful of counts. The chain couples TRBV5-6 to TRBJ1-4, with D unresolved. The CDR3 contains 14 residues. From germline, CDR1 is SGHDT and CDR2 YYEEEE. Trimming shortened V by 0 bases and J by 8 bases, and 11 bases separated the two germline ends. CDR3: CASSLGYKGEKLFF. CDR3 nucleotide sequence: TGTGCCAGCAGCTTGGGATACAAGGGAGAAAAACTGTTTTTT.

CDR3 sequence (DNA): TGCAGTGCTAGAGAAGGCGGGAACACTGAAGCTTTCTTT. It translates to CSAREGGNTEAFF. The V call is TRBV20-1, the J call TRBJ1-1; no definite D call. CDR1 is DFQATT, CDR2 SNEGSKA, per germline (reference sequence). V lost 0 bases and J 1 base, leaving 6 bases between the germline ends. The CDR3 has 13 residues.

This rearrangement joins TRBV4-2 to TRBJ2-3, with D perhaps matching TRBD2 (5 bases). CDR3 size: 14 residues. Trimming removed 2 bases at V and 6 bases at J, with 12 bases between. Per the germline V gene, CDR1 is LGHNA and CDR2 is YNFKEQ. This chain's CDR3 is CASSQRLASDTQYF. CDR3 in DNA: TGTGCCAGCAGCCAACGGCTAGCTTCGGATACGCAGTATTTT.

The CDR3 spells CASSPTTGGYQPQHF. CDR3 in DNA: TGTGCCAGCAGCCCGACCACAGGGGGCTACCAGCCCCAGCATTTT. The chain is built from TRBV7-8 and TRBJ1-5; 9 bases map to TRBD1. Losses at the gene ends were 5 bases for V and 7 bases for J; bases not matched to a gene: 9. CDR1 and CDR2 from the germline V gene are SGHVS and FQNEAQ. This CDR3 has 15 residues. Variable domain in full (rest from reference TRBV7-8 and TRBJ1-5): GAGVSQSPRYKVAKRGQDVALRCDPISGHVSLFWYQQALGQGPEFLTYFQNEAQLDKSGLPSDRFFAERPEGSVSTLKIQRTQQEDSAVYLCASSPTTGGYQPQHFGDGTRLSIL.

The rearrangement uses TRBV5-1 and TRBJ1-4, with 9 bases lining up with TRBD1. J gave up 5 bases and V 4 bases, and 6 bases lay outside the gene matches. CDR3 length equals 15 residues. Looked up from germline, CDR1 is SGHRS and CDR2 is YFSETQ. CDR3 region: CASSPGGTGNEKLFF. Here the CDR3 DNA reads TGCGCCAGCAGCCCCGGGGGGACAGGGAATGAAAAACTGTTTTTT. Combining the CDR3 with reference TRBV5-1 and TRBJ1-4 gives the whole variable domain KAGVTQTPRYLIKTRGQQVTLSCSPISGHRSVSWYQQTPGQGLQFLFEYFSETQRNKGNFPGRFSGRQFSNSRSEMNVSTLELGDSALYLCASSPGGTGNEKLFFGSGTQLSVL.

This clonotype showed up just a few times. The rearrangement links TRBV7-9 to TRBJ2-3; D is tentatively TRBD1 or TRBD2 (5 bases each). The CDR3 has 16 amino acids. V was shortened by 2 bases and J by 0 bases, with 12 bases between the two germline ends. From germline, CDR1 is SEHNR and CDR2 FQNEAQ (reference sequence). The CDR3 region is CASSLRGAPSTDTQYF. The CDR3 coding sequence is TGTGCCAGCAGCTTAAGAGGGGCTCCTAGCACAGATACGCAGTATTTT.

The sample holds many counts of this clonotype. The V gene is TRBV11-1, the J gene TRBJ2-1; 8 nucleotides agree with TRBD1. CDR1 and CDR2 from the germline V gene are SGHAT and FQDESV (reference sequence). The CDR3 runs 14 residues. J was trimmed by 8 bases and V by 2 bases; bases with no gene match: 5. CDR3 residues: CASSLQDREYEQFF. DNA for the CDR3: TGTGCCAGCAGCTTACAGGACAGGGAATATGAGCAGTTCTTC.

This clonotype was seen many times. The rearrangement joins TRBV5-1 to TRBJ2-5; D possibly corresponds to TRBD2 (5 bases). The CDR3 length is 14 residues. V was shortened by 0 bases and J by 2 bases, with 8 bases between the two germline ends. Germline V gene data show CDR1 as SGHRS and CDR2 as YFSETQ. The DNA of the CDR3 is TGCGCCAGCAGCTTGGACACGGGGCAAGAGACCCAGTACTTC. Its protein product is CASSLDTGQETQYF.

This clonotype was found a few times. The chain combines TRBV6-2 or TRBV6-3 with TRBJ1-1; TRBD1 is a possible D gene (6 bases). This CDR3 spans 15 amino acids. V was pared by 2 bases and J by 4 bases, with 14 bases between. Germline CDR1 MNHEY, CDR2 SVGEGT. The chain's CDR3 is CASSYGGAPGTEAFF. Written as DNA, the CDR3 is TGTGCCAGCAGTTACGGGGGGGCGCCCGGCACTGAAGCTTTCTTT.

V is TRBV3-1 and J is TRBJ2-7; D perhaps matches TRBD1 (6 bases). The CDR3 consists of 17 residues. The germline V gene has CDR1 LGHDT and CDR2 YNNKEL (reference sequence). With 0 bases removed from V and 0 bases from J, the gap between germline ends came to 15 bases. CDR3 loop: CASSQDWPGTSSYEQYF. In DNA form, the CDR3 reads TGTGCCAGCAGCCAAGATTGGCCGGGGACAAGCTCCTACGAGCAGTACTTC.